This T cell receptor beta chain was sequenced for a study of T cells in Graves' hyperthyroidism and ophthalmopathy. Study results and limitations: Ophthalmopathy and stable hyperthyroidism were told apart by a 13 V-J model. Researchers found most expanded thyroid clonotypes above 0.001 in blood as well.

Amplified TCR beta CDR3 regions came from RNA transcripts. The HTBI primer set drove a first-round RT-PCR of the TCR CDR3. TCRdb passed the multiplex PCR reads through MiXCR, listing each CDR3 protein once. The data hold a few hundred thousand distinct CDR3 sequences, with 15% observed a single time. As to this clonotype: Its antigen is unknown.

The source of this sequence is a woman aged 25 to 39 with Graves' hyperthyroidism. The source material was blood.

The CDR3 sequence is CASAGLAYEQYF. The CDR3, as DNA: TGTGCCAGCGCAGGTCTAGCATACGAGCAGTACTTC. V is TRBV14 and J is TRBJ2-7, with D perhaps TRBD2 (5 bases). Between the trimmed V and J ends, which lost 8 bases and 4 bases, there was a span of 12 bases. Looked up from germline, CDR1 is SGHDN and CDR2 is FVKESK. The CDR3 is made up of 12 amino acids. Drawing the rest from reference TRBV14 and TRBJ2-7, the complete variable domain is EAGVTQFPSHSVIEKGQTVTLRCDPISGHDNLYWYRRVMGKEIKFLLHFVKESKQDESGMPNNRFLAERTGGTYSTLKVQPAELEDSGVYFCASAGLAYEQYFGPGTRLTVT.